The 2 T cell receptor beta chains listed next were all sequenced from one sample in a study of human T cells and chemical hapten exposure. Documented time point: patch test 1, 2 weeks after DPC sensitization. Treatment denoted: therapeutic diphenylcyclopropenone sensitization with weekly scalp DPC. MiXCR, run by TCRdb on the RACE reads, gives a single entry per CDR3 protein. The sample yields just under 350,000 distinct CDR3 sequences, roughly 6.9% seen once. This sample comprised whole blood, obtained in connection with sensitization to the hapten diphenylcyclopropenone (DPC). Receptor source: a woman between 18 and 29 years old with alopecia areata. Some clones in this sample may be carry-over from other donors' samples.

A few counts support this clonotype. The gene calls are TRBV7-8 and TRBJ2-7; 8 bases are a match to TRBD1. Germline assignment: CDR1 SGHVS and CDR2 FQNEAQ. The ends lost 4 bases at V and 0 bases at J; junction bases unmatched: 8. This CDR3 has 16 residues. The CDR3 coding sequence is TGTGCCAGCAGCTCAACCCGGGACAGGCCCTCCTACGAGCAGTACTTC. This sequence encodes CASSSTRDRPSYEQYF.

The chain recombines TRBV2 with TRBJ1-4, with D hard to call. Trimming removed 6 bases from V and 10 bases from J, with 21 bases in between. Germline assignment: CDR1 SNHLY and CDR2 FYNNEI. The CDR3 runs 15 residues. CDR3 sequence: CASRHETVLMGKLFF. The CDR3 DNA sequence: TGTGCCAGCAGGCACGAGACGGTTCTTATGGGAAAACTGTTTTTT.